These 31 T cell receptor beta chains came from one sample sequenced in a study of blood T cell repertoires in COVID-19. Here immunoSEQ multiplex PCR was the method, and the copy in TCRdb shows in-frame clones only, minus some. The top ten hold about 2.6% of the sample, which has 270,000 or so clones, roughly 86% seen once. What was sequenced was PBMCs or T cells enriched from blood (not recorded which). The receptors were sampled from a woman aged 18-35 years who had recovered from COVID-19.

The rearrangement links TRBV7-8 to TRBJ2-1, with 7 bases that match TRBD2. This CDR3 is 16 amino acids long. V trimming: 4 bases; J trimming: 4 bases; junction bases outside the gene matches: 10. Germline CDR1 and CDR2: SGHVS and FQNEAQ. CDR3 in amino acids: CASSSSGQRDYNEQFF. The CDR3, as DNA: TGTGCCAGCAGCTCTAGCGGTCAGCGGGATTACAATGAGCAGTTCTTC.

The rearrangement links TRBV10-3 to TRBJ2-2, with D perhaps matching TRBD1 (7 bases). Germline lookup yields CDR1 ENHRY and CDR2 SYGVKD. V was shortened by 6 bases and J by 0 bases, with 20 bases between the two germline ends. The CDR3 totals 18 residues. This CDR3 reads CAISKQGPSDANTGELFF. In nucleotides, the CDR3 is TGTGCCATCAGCAAACAGGGGCCTAGCGACGCGAACACCGGGGAGCTGTTTTTT.

The genes are TRBV29-1 and TRBJ2-1; TRBD2 aligns across 9 bases. CDR1 is SQVTM, CDR2 ANQGSEA, per germline. Trimming took 6 bases from V and 6 from J; bases not matched to a gene: 9. CDR3 size: 14 residues. The CDR3 nucleotides are TGCAGCGTCGCGGGAGGGCCATCGGTCAATGAGCAGTTCTTC. As protein: CSVAGGPSVNEQFF.

The chain employs TRBV29-1 and TRBJ2-1; 9 bases align to TRBD2. V trimming: 7 bases; J trimming: 3 bases; junction bases outside the gene matches: 7. This CDR3 region has 14 residues. Looked up from germline, CDR1 is SQVTM and CDR2 is ANQGSEA. Written as DNA, the CDR3 is TGCAGCGACATGACTAGCGGCAACTACAATGAGCAGTTCTTC. Translating it yields CSDMTSGNYNEQFF.

The chain is built from TRBV28 and TRBJ2-2; 9 positions match TRBD1. Germline V gene data show CDR1 as MDHEN and CDR2 as SYDVKM. The J segment lost 6 bases and the V segment lost 4 bases, leaving 12 bases of the junction unmatched. The CDR3 runs to 17 residues. The DNA for the CDR3 is TGTGCCAGCAGTTCCCTGCCGGGACAGGGATGGCCCGGGGAGCTGTTTTTT. Translating it yields CASSSLPGQGWPGELFF.

V usage is TRBV7-9 and J usage is TRBJ1-5, with unresolved D. The CDR3 totals 14 residues. CDR1 is SEHNR and CDR2 is FQNEAQ in the germline V gene (reference sequence). V lost 5 bases, J lost 3 bases, and 11 bases lay in between. The CDR3 bases are TGTGCCAGCAGCGAGGGCGGAGCCAATCAGCCCCAGCATTTT. This translates into CASSEGGANQPQHF.

This clone was seen only a few times. The chain employs TRBV6-5 and TRBJ2-7, with 7 bases that match TRBD2. Germline V CDR1 and CDR2: MNHEY, SVGAGI. The CDR3 consists of 14 residues. V lost 7 bases, J lost 2 bases, and 8 bases stayed unmatched. The CDR3 loop is CASTQGTNPYEQYF. The CDR3 region has the DNA TGTGCCAGCACTCAAGGGACTAATCCCTACGAGCAGTACTTC.

The rearrangement links TRBV6-5 to TRBJ2-7, with 9 bases aligning to TRBD1. V was clipped by 1 base and J by 4 bases; unmatched bases: 5. This CDR3 has 15 amino acids. Germline V gives CDR1 MNHEY, CDR2 SVGAGI. CDR3: CASSYWGQGTYEQYF. CDR3 nucleotide sequence: TGTGCCAGCAGTTACTGGGGACAGGGTACTTACGAGCAGTACTTC.

The V call is TRBV5-1, the J call TRBJ2-2, with TRBD1 matching over 9 bases. The CDR3 is made up of 18 amino acids. The ends lost 4 bases at V and 7 bases at J; junction bases unmatched: 17. CDR1 is SGHRS and CDR2 is YFSETQ in the germline V gene. The CDR3 DNA sequence: TGCGCCAGCAGCCCCAATCCGGGACAGGGAGGACTTGACGGGGAGCTGTTTTTT. Amino acids: CASSPNPGQGGLDGELFF.

This clone was seen just once. V is TRBV11-3 and J is TRBJ1-2; D unresolved. The germline gives CDR1 SGHNT, CDR2 YENEEA. Trimming pared 1 base from V and 3 bases from J, leaving 18 bases between. The CDR3 has 17 amino acids. This chain's CDR3 is CASSLAVWPKSDYGYTF. Written as DNA, the CDR3 is TGTGCCAGCAGCTTAGCTGTTTGGCCGAAATCCGACTATGGCTACACCTTC.

The rearrangement joins TRBV7-2 to TRBJ1-1; D is perhaps TRBD1 (6 bases). V lost 6 bases to trimming and J lost 2 bases, with 22 bases between them. The CDR3 length is 17 residues. CDR1 is SGHTA and CDR2 is FQGNSA in the germline V gene. This CDR3 reads CASSRPGQPKSNTEAFF. The CDR3 coding sequence is TGTGCCAGCAGTCGTCCCGGACAGCCCAAATCTAACACTGAAGCTTTCTTT. The complete variable domain, with remaining parts taken from reference TRBV7-2 and TRBJ1-1, reads GAGVSQSPSNKVTEKGKDVELRCDPISGHTALYWYRQSLGQGLEFLIYFQGNSAPDKSGLPSDRFSAERTGGSVSTLTIQRTQQEDSAVYLCASSRPGQPKSNTEAFFGQGTRLTVV.

The CDR3 here is CASKVGRDPGAQYF. The CDR3, as DNA: TGTGCCAGCAAGGTCGGGCGGGACCCCGGGGCGCAGTATTTT. The genes are TRBV27 and TRBJ2-3; tentatively, D is TRBD2 (6 bases). V lost 7 bases and J 10 bases, leaving 21 bases between the germline ends. This CDR3 has 14 residues. Germline loops: CDR1 MNHEY, CDR2 SMNVEV (reference sequence).

V gene TRBV20-1 combines with J gene TRBJ2-5, with D unresolved. Germline V gives CDR1 DFQATT, CDR2 SNEGSKA (reference sequence). V was clipped by 3 bases and J by 4 bases, with 21 bases between them. This CDR3 has 16 residues. The chain's CDR3 is CSASSASRRQRETQYF. For the CDR3, the DNA is TGCAGTGCTAGTTCGGCTAGTAGGCGCCAGCGAGAGACCCAGTACTTC.

The chain employs TRBV4-3 and TRBJ1-5; D unclear. The germline CDR1 and CDR2 sequences are LGHNA and YSLEER. V was cut by 0 bases and J by 4 bases, with 10 bases left in between. The CDR3 consists of 15 residues. The CDR3 DNA reads as TGCGCCAGCAGCCAAGATTTGAGGGTAAATCAGCCCCAGCATTTT. Its protein is CASSQDLRVNQPQHF.

The chain links TRBV14 to TRBJ1-2, with D tentatively TRBD1 (5 bases). The CDR3 is 13 residues long. The germline V gene encodes CDR1 SGHDN and CDR2 FVKESK. V was shortened by 3 bases and J by 7 bases, with 12 bases between the two germline ends. The CDR3: CASSHSRVRGYTF. The DNA for the CDR3 is TGTGCCAGCAGCCATAGCAGGGTCCGTGGCTACACCTTC.

This clone has just a few counts. This rearrangement joins TRBV6-2 or TRBV6-3 to TRBJ1-2; weak D call: TRBD1 (6 bases). V lost 6 bases and J 4 bases, leaving 12 bases between the germline ends. Germline CDR1 is MNHEY and CDR2 is SVGEGT. The CDR3 contains 13 residues. In nucleotides, the CDR3 is TGTGCCAGCAGCACGGACAGCCTCTATGGCTACACCTTC. Protein product: CASSTDSLYGYTF.

The chain employs TRBV5-1 and TRBJ1-2; 7 positions agree with TRBD1. Losses at the gene ends were 0 bases for V and 6 bases for J; bases not matched to a gene: 8. Germline V gives CDR1 SGHRS, CDR2 YFSETQ. The CDR3 spans 15 residues. In DNA, the CDR3 is TGCGCCAGCAGCTTGGGAAGGGGGCCCATTCATGGCTACACCTTC. It specifies CASSLGRGPIHGYTF.

The chain carries TRBV27 and TRBJ2-1; D is uncertain. Trimming removed 3 bases from V and 9 bases from J, with 12 bases in between. CDR1 is MNHEY, CDR2 SMNVEV, per germline (reference sequence). This CDR3 comprises 13 residues. The CDR3 is CASSFRSLGEQFF. Here the CDR3 DNA reads TGTGCCAGCAGTTTTAGATCCCTCGGTGAGCAGTTCTTC.

This chain links TRBV9 with TRBJ1-3, with D perhaps TRBD1 (5 bases). The CDR3 extends over 13 amino acids. V was pared by 4 bases and J by 3 bases, with 8 bases between. CDR1 SGDLS and CDR2 YYNGEE come from the germline V gene. The CDR3 DNA reads as TGTGCCAGCAGCACCGGGGGTGGAAACACCATATATTTT. Protein: CASSTGGGNTIYF.

The V call is TRBV6-1, the J call TRBJ2-7; 8 bases map to TRBD1. The CDR3 consists of 15 residues. Germline V gene sequence: CDR1 MNHNS, CDR2 SASEGT. With V trimmed by 1 base and J by 1 base, 3 bases remained unmatched. The CDR3 loop reads CASSEGGTGSYEQYF. CDR3 nucleotide sequence: TGTGCCAGCAGTGAAGGAGGGACAGGTTCCTACGAGCAGTACTTC.

V and J are TRBV28 and TRBJ1-2, with TRBD1 as a possible D gene (5 bases). The length of the CDR3 is 16 residues. The germline gives CDR1 MDHEN, CDR2 SYDVKM. Trimming cost V 6 bases and J 3 bases, with 20 bases left between them. The CDR3 DNA sequence: TGTGCCAGCAGCCGGAATCGAGAGGGACTTGACTATGGCTACACCTTC. Its translation is CASSRNREGLDYGYTF.

This sequence joins TRBV6-5 and TRBJ1-2; D unresolved. CDR1 is MNHEY, CDR2 SVGAGI, per germline. V lost 11 bases and J 5 bases, leaving 15 bases between the germline ends. CDR3 length equals 12 residues. In DNA, the CDR3 is TGTGCCGCGCGGGGTCCCGCTTATGGCTACACCTTC. This encodes CAARGPAYGYTF.

The chain couples TRBV10-1 to TRBJ2-3; a possible D gene is TRBD2 (6 bases). CDR3 length: 13 residues. In germline, CDR1 is WNHNN, CDR2 SYGVQD (reference sequence). The ends were cut back, 6 bases at V and 4 bases at J, with 11 bases in the middle. The CDR3 protein is CASRAGLSDTQYF. CDR3 in DNA: TGCGCCAGCAGGGCGGGGTTGTCAGATACGCAGTATTTT.

The chain joins TRBV11-3 to TRBJ2-3; TRBD2 aligns across 13 bases. Germline V lookup: CDR1 SGHNT, CDR2 YENEEA. V was pared by 4 bases and J by 2 bases, with 3 bases of the junction left unmatched. CDR3 size: 16 residues. CDR3 nucleotides: TGTGCCAGCAGCTCAGGACTAGCGGGGGTCACAGATACGCAGTATTTT. Its protein is CASSSGLAGVTDTQYF. The whole variable domain, remainder taken from reference TRBV11-3 and TRBJ2-3, is EAGVVQSPRYKIIEKKQPVAFWCNPISGHNTLYWYLQNLGQGPELLIRYENEEAVDDSQLPKDRFSAERLKGVDSTLKIQPAELGDSAVYLCASSSGLAGVTDTQYFGPGTRLTVL.

The chain is built from TRBV12-3 or TRBV12-4 and TRBJ1-2, with 8 nucleotides matching TRBD1. The CDR3 runs to 13 residues. After removal of 7 bases from V and 4 bases from J, the junction contained 5 bases not matched to a gene. CDR3 DNA: TGTGCCAGCAATCAGGGGGCGGGCTATGGCTACACCTTC. It codes for CASNQGAGYGYTF.

This clone appeared a few times. The chain links TRBV7-8 to TRBJ1-2; TRBD1 agrees at 9 bases. With 4 bases clipped from V and 3 bases from J, the junction kept 6 bases outside the gene matches. This CDR3 has 15 amino acids. Germline lookup yields CDR1 SGHVS and CDR2 FQNEAQ. CDR3 amino acids: CASSSRTGEDYGYTF. In nucleotides, the CDR3 is TGTGCCAGCAGCTCCCGGACAGGGGAGGACTATGGCTACACCTTC.

The chain uses TRBV15 and TRBJ2-1; perhaps TRBD2 as D (6 bases). V was shortened by 0 bases and J by 8 bases, with 17 bases between the two germline ends. The V gene's germline CDR1 is LNHNV and CDR2 YYDKDF (reference sequence). The CDR3 is 16 amino acids. The CDR3: CATSREIGGSGDEQFF. The CDR3 DNA follows: TGTGCCACCAGCAGAGAAATTGGGGGGAGTGGCGATGAGCAGTTCTTC.

The chain recombines TRBV5-5 with TRBJ1-4, with TRBD1 matching over 12 bases. CDR3 length equals 16 residues. CDR1 and CDR2 from the germline V gene are SGHKS and YYEKEE (reference sequence). V lost 4 bases and J lost 7; bases outside the gene matches: 8. The CDR3 nucleotides read TGTGCCAGCAGCGGGGGACAGGGGGCCGTCGGTGAAAAACTGTTTTTT. Its translation: CASSGGQGAVGEKLFF.

This sequence joins TRBV11-2 and TRBJ1-2; tentative D call: TRBD1 (5 bases). The CDR3 is 17 residues long. Germline V lookup: CDR1 SGHAT, CDR2 FQNNGV. The V gene lost 1 base and the J gene lost 4 bases, with 19 bases spanning the gap. In DNA form, the CDR3 reads TGTGCCAGCAGCTTAGTCCGGGCGGGGCCGTCTTTCTATGGCTACACCTTC. This sequence encodes CASSLVRAGPSFYGYTF.

This clone was observed a single time. V is TRBV28 and J is TRBJ1-2; TRBD1 agrees at 9 bases. Looked up from germline, CDR1 is MDHEN and CDR2 is SYDVKM. The CDR3 loop spans 15 amino acids. The junction had 8 bases not matched to a gene; V was cut back by 2 bases and J by 7 bases. DNA for the CDR3: TGTGCCAGCAGTTTACTCTCCGCGGGACAGGGTGGCTACACCTTC. Its protein is CASSLLSAGQGGYTF.

This rearrangement joins TRBV5-4 to TRBJ1-1; 9 bases match TRBD1. Germline assignment: CDR1 SGHNT and CDR2 YYREEE (reference sequence). The CDR3 loop spans 13 amino acids. The V and J ends lost 0 bases and 11 bases, in that order; junction bases with no gene match: 5. CDR3 DNA sequence: TGTGCCAGCAGCTTGGACAGGGGGCTTGATGCTTTCTTT. Translated: CASSLDRGLDAFF.